These T cell receptor beta chains were read from a single sample in a study of spatial heterogeneity in lung cancer. TCRdb fed the 5' RACE reads into MiXCR, producing one record per CDR3 protein. The data hold 5,500 to 7,000 distinct CDR3 sequences, with 10% to 15% observed a single time. Source: normal lung tissue next to the tumor, taken at surgery. Receptors were obtained from a female donor with early-stage non-small cell lung cancer. The CDR3 runs from the conserved cysteine through the conserved F or W. A D gene is named only where the DNA matches it firmly. Rows may omit the clone size; those that give it use once, few, many or a size class.

CDR3 | DNA | J | D | size | V
CASSEARPGELFF | TGTGCCAGCAGTGAAGCTCGTCCCGGGGAGCTGTTTTTT | TRBJ2-2 | . | many | TRBV2
CASSTQVGQGASPLHF | TGTGCCAGCAGCACCCAGGTGGGACAGGGGGCTTCACCCCTCCACTTT | TRBJ1-6 | TRBD1 | few | TRBV7-2
CASSSAGEVNEQFF | TGTGCCAGCAGTTCGGCGGGGGAAGTCAATGAGCAGTTCTTC | TRBJ2-1 | TRBD2 | few | TRBV6-6
CSVWDREFGQPQHF | TGCAGCGTCTGGGACAGGGAGTTTGGTCAGCCCCAGCATTTT | TRBJ1-5 | TRBD1 | . | TRBV29-1
CASTGESNEQFF | TGTGCCAGCACGGGCGAGTCCAATGAGCAGTTCTTC | TRBJ2-1 | . | . | TRBV12-3/TRBV12-4
CASSARQDLQLNTEAFF | TGTGCCAGCTCAGCAAGACAGGACCTACAACTGAACACTGAAGCTTTCTTT | TRBJ1-1 | . | few | TRBV18
CSARDVSGTGNQPQHF | TGCAGTGCTAGAGATGTGTCCGGGACAGGGAATCAGCCCCAGCATTTT | TRBJ1-5 | TRBD1 | medium-sized | TRBV20-1
CASSLRDAEQFF | TGTGCCAGCAGCCTGAGGGACGCTGAGCAGTTCTTC | TRBJ2-1 | . | large | TRBV3-1
CASSLIGQGPQPQHF | TGTGCCAGCAGTTTAATTGGCCAGGGGCCTCAGCCCCAGCATTTT | TRBJ1-5 | . | many | TRBV12-3/TRBV12-4
CASSPPTGGDTQYF | TGTGCCAGCAGCCCCCCGACAGGGGGAGATACGCAGTATTTT | TRBJ2-3 | TRBD1 | few | TRBV11-1
CASSLFEGLYGYTF | TGTGCCAGCAGTTTGTTCGAAGGGCTCTATGGCTACACCTTC | TRBJ1-2 | . | few | TRBV28
CASSLVSGGTGELFF | TGTGCCAGCAGCTTGGTTAGTGGAGGGACCGGGGAGCTGTTTTTT | TRBJ2-2 | . | few | TRBV11-2
CASSTPHLGPGTVSYEQYF | TGTGCCAGCAGCACCCCCCATTTAGGCCCCGGGACGGTATCCTACGAGCAGTACTTC | TRBJ2-7 | . | many | TRBV7-9
CASSLPGGHGRSYNSPLHF | TGTGCCAGCAGTCTACCGGGGGGACACGGACGCTCCTATAATTCACCCCTCCACTTT | TRBJ1-6 | . | medium-sized | TRBV28
CASSPRDINTDTQYF | TGTGCCAGCTCACCACGGGACATAAACACAGATACGCAGTATTTT | TRBJ2-3 | . | . | TRBV18
CASSLQDREGYTF | TGCGCCAGCAGCTTGCAGGACAGGGAAGGCTACACCTTC | TRBJ1-2 | TRBD1 | few | TRBV5-1
CSARYRGLTNTEAFF | TGCAGTGCTAGATATCGTGGGCTTACGAACACTGAAGCTTTCTTT | TRBJ1-1 | . | medium-sized | TRBV20-1
CASSLGTSEYNEQFF | TGCGCCAGCAGCTTGGGGACTAGCGAATACAATGAGCAGTTCTTC | TRBJ2-1 | TRBD2 | many | TRBV5-1
CASSPFSGGAYNEQFF | TGTGCCAGCAGCCCCTTTAGCGGGGGGGCCTACAATGAGCAGTTCTTC | TRBJ2-1 | TRBD2 | once | TRBV14
CASRGQGSSNEQFF | TGTGCCAGCAGAGGACAGGGGAGTAGTAATGAGCAGTTCTTC | TRBJ2-1 | TRBD1 | large | TRBV2
CASSLRERVNTGELFF | TGTGCCAGCAGTTTACGAGAGCGGGTGAACACCGGGGAGCTGTTTTTT | TRBJ2-2 | . | many | TRBV28
CASSLGAGGPGTDTQYF | TGTGCCAGCAGCTTGGGAGCGGGAGGGCCCGGAACAGATACGCAGTATTTT | TRBJ2-3 | TRBD2 | few | TRBV7-6
CSARDHLGAANEQFF | TGCAGTGCTAGAGATCATCTGGGGGCTGCCAATGAGCAGTTCTTC | TRBJ2-1 | . | medium-sized | TRBV20-1
CASRREGARAGEQFF | TGTGCCAGCAGGAGGGAGGGGGCGCGGGCCGGTGAGCAGTTCTTC | TRBJ2-1 | . | medium-sized | TRBV6-1
CASSQEWTSDYEQYF | TGTGCCAGCAGCCAAGAATGGACTAGCGACTACGAGCAGTACTTC | TRBJ2-7 | TRBD2 | few | TRBV4-2
CASSFIRGLNNEQFF | TGTGCCAGCAGTTTTATTAGGGGGCTAAACAATGAGCAGTTCTTC | TRBJ2-1 | TRBD1 | medium-sized | TRBV28
CASRSSLAGVEQFF | TGTGCCAGCAGAAGTTCTCTAGCGGGAGTTGAGCAGTTCTTC | TRBJ2-1 | TRBD2 | medium-sized | TRBV6-5
CASGDRPSDTQYF | TGTGCCAGTGGGGACAGACCCTCAGATACGCAGTATTTT | TRBJ2-3 | TRBD1 | few | TRBV19
CASSEGQAGYGYTF | TGTGCCAGCAGCGAAGGACAGGCAGGCTATGGCTACACCTTC | TRBJ1-2 | TRBD1 | . | TRBV27
CASSQEESRVGETQYF | TGTGCCAGCAGCCAAGAAGAAAGTAGGGTCGGGGAGACCCAGTACTTC | TRBJ2-5 | . | few | TRBV4-2
CSQDSRNTEAFF | TGCAGTCAGGACAGTCGCAACACTGAAGCTTTCTTT | TRBJ1-1 | . | many | TRBV20-1
CASSPATANYGYTF | TGTGCCAGCAGCCCGGCGACAGCTAACTATGGCTACACCTTC | TRBJ1-2 | . | many | TRBV12-3/TRBV12-4
CASSDWSDTQYF | TGTGCCAGCAGTGACTGGTCAGATACGCAGTATTTT | TRBJ2-3 | . | . | TRBV25-1
CASSYSPITEAFF | TGTGCCAGCAGTTACTCGCCAATCACTGAAGCTTTCTTT | TRBJ1-1 | . | . | TRBV6-6
CASSPLGTGQPPTPLHF | TGTGCCAGCTCACCACTCGGGACAGGACAGCCCCCGACACCCCTCCACTTT | TRBJ1-6 | TRBD1 | . | TRBV18
CASSMAPGTGANTEAFF | TGTGCCAGTAGTATGGCTCCCGGGACAGGGGCGAACACTGAAGCTTTCTTT | TRBJ1-1 | TRBD1 | many | TRBV19
CASSLIGTLAGVTDTQYF | TGTGCCAGCAGCTTAATCGGGACACTAGCGGGGGTCACAGATACGCAGTATTTT | TRBJ2-3 | TRBD2 | many | TRBV7-2
CASSQIETQYF | TGTGCCAGCAGCCAAATAGAGACCCAGTACTTC | TRBJ2-5 | . | once | TRBV6-6
CASSYVTGAVTEAFF | TGTGCCAGCAGTTACGTGACAGGGGCCGTCACTGAAGCTTTCTTT | TRBJ1-1 | TRBD1 | medium-sized | TRBV6-2/TRBV6-3
CASQRETGANVLTF | TGCGCCAGCCAGAGGGAAACTGGGGCCAACGTCCTGACTTTC | TRBJ2-6 | . | . | TRBV5-1
CASSFVGDSTDTQYF | TGCGCCAGCAGCTTTGTGGGGGATAGCACAGATACGCAGTATTTT | TRBJ2-3 | . | medium-sized | TRBV5-1
CASSSYRETQYF | TGTGCCAGCAGCTCCTACCGAGAGACCCAGTACTTC | TRBJ2-5 | . | . | TRBV7-9
CSAGVSERTQYF | TGCAGTGCTGGGGTCTCTGAGAGGACCCAGTACTTC | TRBJ2-5 | . | many | TRBV20-1
CASSFSGQSNQPQHF | TGTGCCAGCAGCTTTTCAGGTCAAAGCAATCAGCCCCAGCATTTT | TRBJ1-5 | . | many | TRBV7-8
CASSQDPTIGAEAFF | TGCGCCAGCAGCCAAGACCCCACAATAGGGGCTGAAGCTTTCTTT | TRBJ1-1 | . | many | TRBV4-3
CASSPNSGGRETQYF | TGTGCCAGCAGCCCGAATAGCGGGGGGCGAGAGACCCAGTACTTC | TRBJ2-5 | TRBD2 | . | TRBV12-3/TRBV12-4
CASSLRGGRVSYNEQFF | TGTGCCAGCAGCTTAAGGGGCGGGAGGGTTTCCTACAATGAGCAGTTCTTC | TRBJ2-1 | TRBD2 | many | TRBV7-3
CASSHVRGLGTGELFF | TGTGCCAGCAGTCACGTCAGGGGTTTGGGCACCGGGGAGCTGTTTTTT | TRBJ2-2 | . | many | TRBV27
CASRTGGYNSPLHF | TGTGCCAGCAGGACAGGGGGCTATAATTCACCCCTCCACTTT | TRBJ1-6 | TRBD1 | medium-sized | TRBV3-1